This TCR beta chain was profiled in a study of blood T cell repertoires in COVID-19. Study background: Samples of COVID-19 (acute and convalescent) were obtained from the United States, Italy and Spain. T cells, B-cell-depleted T cells, or PBMCs supplied cDNA or gDNA.

Germline V gene data show CDR1 as MGHRA and CDR2 as YSYEKL. V was cut by 0 bases and J by 10 bases, with 10 bases left in between. CDR3 length equals 13 residues. In the original processing: For nucleated cells, counts were estimated from reference gene primer amplification. The protocol was immunoSEQ multiplex PCR, while the TCRdb copy is restricted to in-frame clones and leaves out a portion. D and trimming come from the DNA, and the V and J calls and clone size come from that table. This table holds about 400,000 clones, about 89% found once. This clone appeared a few times. The clonotype originates from a woman aged 25 to 39 with acute or convalescent COVID-19. The chain employs TRBV4-1 and TRBJ2-1; the D is unclear. Sequences were obtained from peripheral blood. The CDR3 spells CASSQEAQIEQFF. In nucleotides, the CDR3 is TGCGCCAGCAGCCAAGAAGCGCAGATCGAGCAGTTCTTC.